This T cell receptor (beta chain) came from a study of cytomegalovirus exposure and HLA in healthy donors. For this clone: The antigen is unknown.

PCR was performed using 60 Vbeta and 13 Jbeta primers. Clones were read by immunoSEQ multiplex PCR, and TCRdb kept only the in-frame ones, dropping some. The sample holds more than 150,000 clones, 70% to 80% seen once. Findings of the study overall: Later on, a genetic analysis was performed. It linked a missense variant in DCLRE1C with V- and J-gene trimming of TCR beta.

Trimming removed 4 bases from V and 0 bases from J, with 10 bases in between. This CDR3 is 15 amino acids long. CDR1 and CDR2 (germline): WSHSY, SAAADI. The receptor's source is a girl aged 5 to 17 in good health and CMV-seropositive. The rearrangement uses TRBV10-2 and TRBJ1-5, with D uncertain. The sequenced sample consisted of PBMCs. The CDR3 protein is CASSARGVSNQPQHF. The CDR3 coding sequence is TGCGCCAGCAGTGCCCGCGGGGTTAGCAATCAGCCCCAGCATTTT.